Below, 22 T cell receptor beta chains from the same sample are listed, as sequenced in a study of blood T cell repertoires in COVID-19. Sequencing was performed with immunoSEQ multiplex PCR; in TCRdb, only in-frame clones are kept and a portion is missing. The table shows 250,000 to 300,000 clones, with roughly 88% occurring only once. What was sequenced was peripheral blood. The receptors stem from a woman in her 70s with COVID-19, enrolled during active disease.

V usage is TRBV6-5 and J usage is TRBJ1-4; a weak D match, TRBD1 (6 bases). CDR1 is MNHEY, CDR2 SVGAGI, per germline. Trimming left V 4 bases short and J 3 bases short, with 12 bases between. This CDR3 contains 15 residues. DNA of the CDR3: TGTGCCAGCAGTTTGAACAGGGCGGCTAATGAAAAACTGTTTTTT. It translates to CASSLNRAANEKLFF.

The rearrangement uses TRBV6-5 and TRBJ1-4; TRBD1 is a possible D gene (6 bases). Trimming took off 7 bases at V and 2 bases at J, with 14 bases between the two ends. The germline CDR1 and CDR2 sequences are MNHEY and SVGAGI. This CDR3 spans 15 amino acids. CDR3 bases: TGTGCCAGCAAGAATCAGGGGAATACTAATGAAAAACTGTTTTTT. Translated: CASKNQGNTNEKLFF.

V and J are TRBV5-4 and TRBJ1-2; D is undetermined. Germline V gene lookup returns CDR1 SGHNT and CDR2 YYREEE (reference sequence). This CDR3 spans 14 amino acids. The V gene lost 0 bases and the J gene lost 5 bases, with 11 bases spanning the gap. The CDR3 DNA reads as TGTGCCAGCAGCTTGGACAGAACTTCATATGGCTACACCTTC. This translates into CASSLDRTSYGYTF. Together with reference TRBV5-4 and TRBJ1-2, the CDR3 gives the full variable domain: ETGVTQSPTHLIKTRGQQVTLRCSSQSGHNTVSWYQQALGQGPQFIFQYYREEENGRGNFPPRFSGLQFPNYSSELNVNALELDDSALYLCASSLDRTSYGYTFGSGTRLTVV.

The chain combines TRBV6-1 with TRBJ1-5; TRBD1 matches at 7 bases. CDR3 length: 16 residues. CDR1 and CDR2 (germline): MNHNS, SASEGT. V gave up 1 base and J gave up 0 bases; unmatched junction bases: 3. CDR3 amino acids: CASSEGGTVSNQPQHF. In DNA, the CDR3 is TGTGCCAGCAGTGAAGGGGGGACAGTTAGCAATCAGCCCCAGCATTTT.

A remark on this clone: In the same sample, other DNA sequences code for this CDR3. CDR3 bases: TGTGCCAGCAGTTACTCGGGCGGGAACTATGGCTACACCTTC. Protein sequence: CASSYSGGNYGYTF. This chain joins TRBV6-5 and TRBJ1-2; D not resolved. V lost 0 bases and J 2 bases, leaving 7 bases between the germline ends. Germline V gives CDR1 MNHEY, CDR2 SVGAGI. The CDR3 contains 14 residues.

This clone was counted many times. The chain links TRBV5-5 to TRBJ1-6; tentative D call: TRBD1 (5 bases). The CDR3 is 13 amino acids. Germline V gene lookup returns CDR1 SGHKS and CDR2 YYEKEE (reference sequence). The V and J ends lost 4 bases and 7 bases respectively, with 9 bases between them. The DNA for the CDR3 is TGTGCCAGCAGCCCAGGGTGGAATTCACCCCTCCACTTT. Translated: CASSPGWNSPLHF.

This clone appeared a single time. This chain joins TRBV19 and TRBJ1-1; D unresolved. The length of the CDR3 is 13 residues. Between the trimmed V and J ends, which lost 3 bases and 0 bases, there was a span of 5 bases. Germline V gives CDR1 LNHDA, CDR2 SQIVND (reference sequence). The CDR3 reads CASSIRVNTEAFF. As DNA, the CDR3 is TGTGCCAGTAGTATCCGCGTGAACACTGAAGCTTTCTTT.

This clone occurred a few times. The chain has TRBV7-3 and TRBJ2-1, with 7 nucleotides matching TRBD1. The germline V gene encodes CDR1 SGHTA and CDR2 FQGTGA. The CDR3 spans 15 residues. V lost 2 bases and J lost 0; bases outside the gene matches: 1. CDR3 sequence (DNA): TGTGCCAGCAGCTTAGAGGGGGCCTCCTACAATGAGCAGTTCTTC. Its protein is CASSLEGASYNEQFF.

V usage is TRBV5-4 and J usage is TRBJ2-7, with 9 bases that match TRBD2. V dropped 0 bases and J dropped 3; count of bases not matched to a gene: 4. This CDR3 has 15 residues. Germline V gene lookup returns CDR1 SGHNT and CDR2 YYREEE (reference sequence). Here the CDR3 reads CASSLGIAGDYEQYF. The CDR3 region has the DNA TGTGCCAGCAGCTTGGGAATAGCGGGAGACTACGAGCAGTACTTC.

The chain carries TRBV3-1 (or the pseudogene TRBV3-2) and TRBJ1-3; no clear D. The CDR3 consists of 16 residues. V dropped 6 bases and J dropped 3 bases, with 18 bases sitting between them. Germline CDR1 reads LGHDT; CDR2 reads YNNKEL (reference sequence). The CDR3 loop reads CASSPAGGMVGNTIYF. In DNA form, the CDR3 reads TGTGCCAGCAGTCCCGCGGGAGGTATGGTTGGAAACACCATATATTTT.

This clone has a handful of counts. The chain links TRBV4-1 to TRBJ1-5; 9 bases fit TRBD1. In germline, CDR1 is MGHRA, CDR2 YSYEKL. This CDR3 has 17 residues. Trimming at V came to 1 base and at J to 3 bases, leaving 7 bases not matched to a gene. The CDR3 nucleotides are TGCGCCAGCAGCCAAGGACCCACAGGGGGCAACAATCAGCCCCAGCATTTT. It specifies CASSQGPTGGNNQPQHF.

V gene TRBV7-2 combines with J gene TRBJ2-3; 11 bases are shared with TRBD2. V shed 5 bases, J shed 3 bases, and the junction held 10 bases outside the gene matches. Germline CDR1 SGHTA, CDR2 FQGNSA. The CDR3 contains 17 residues. The CDR3 coding sequence is TGTGCCAGCAGCGCTTTATCCGGGACTAGCGGAACAGATACGCAGTATTTT. Its translation: CASSALSGTSGTDTQYF.

The chain uses TRBV10-3 and TRBJ1-5; weak D call: TRBD1 (5 bases). Germline loops: CDR1 ENHRY, CDR2 SYGVKD. The CDR3 consists of 13 residues. Between the trimmed V and J ends, which lost 4 bases and 4 bases, there was a span of 8 bases. CDR3 sequence: CAISGQGNQPQHF. The CDR3 DNA sequence: TGTGCCATCAGTGGGCAGGGAAATCAGCCCCAGCATTTT.

V usage is TRBV9 and J usage is TRBJ2-7, with TRBD2 matching over 8 bases. V lost 0 bases and J lost 6; bases outside the gene matches: 5. The germline gives CDR1 SGDLS, CDR2 YYNGEE. This CDR3 is built from 14 residues. The CDR3 nucleotides read TGTGCCAGCAGCGTAGGACTAGCGTCTGTCGAGCAGTACTTC. Amino acids: CASSVGLASVEQYF.

This sequence joins TRBV6-2 or TRBV6-3 and TRBJ2-5; maybe TRBD1 (6 bases). Germline lookup yields CDR1 MNHEY and CDR2 SVGEGT. The V and J ends lost 2 bases and 10 bases respectively, with 23 bases between them. This CDR3 has 16 amino acids. CDR3 coding DNA: TGTGCCAGCAGTTACGGAGCCCGGGACACCATCCCATACCAGTACTTC. This sequence encodes CASSYGARDTIPYQYF.

The V and J genes are TRBV27 and TRBJ1-2; 7 bases match TRBD1. The CDR3 consists of 15 residues. V lost 4 bases, J lost 7 bases, and 12 bases stayed unmatched. CDR1 is MNHEY and CDR2 is SMNVEV in the germline V gene (reference sequence). CDR3 residues: CASSWDNRGFSGYTF. CDR3 nucleotides: TGTGCCAGCAGTTGGGACAACAGGGGATTCTCTGGCTACACCTTC.

The rearrangement uses TRBV5-1 and TRBJ2-1; possible D gene TRBD1, 5 bases. The CDR3 extends over 14 amino acids. CDR1 is SGHRS and CDR2 is YFSETQ in the germline V gene. V was shortened by 4 bases and J by 4 bases, with 12 bases between the two germline ends. The CDR3 loop reads CASSQDRLYNEQFF. Written as DNA, the CDR3 is TGCGCCAGCAGCCAAGACAGACTTTACAATGAGCAGTTCTTC.

CDR3 nucleotides: TGTGCCTGGAGTCAGGCGGGAACCCCCAATGAGCAGTTCTTC. Translated, it gives CAWSQAGTPNEQFF. The chain employs TRBV30 and TRBJ2-1; TRBD2 might be the D (6 bases). This CDR3 region has 14 residues. Between the trimmed V and J ends, which lost 2 bases and 6 bases, there was a span of 14 bases. Germline CDR1 and CDR2: GTSNPN and SVGIG (reference sequence).

The count of this clone is one. The V call is TRBV10-3, the J call TRBJ2-3, with 12 bases identical to TRBD2. This CDR3 spans 16 amino acids. The germline V gene encodes CDR1 ENHRY and CDR2 SYGVKD. V lost 6 bases to trimming and J lost 5 bases; unmatched junction nucleotides: 9. CDR3 bases: TGTGCCATCAGCCCCGGACTAGCGGGACGTGGAGATACGCAGTATTTT. It codes for CAISPGLAGRGDTQYF.

Only one count was recorded for this clone. In DNA, the CDR3 is TGTGCCAGCAGCCAAGAGGCTTTACTAGCGGGAGGCGGTACAGATACGCAGTATTTT. This sequence encodes CASSQEALLAGGGTDTQYF. The chain employs TRBV3-1 (or the pseudogene TRBV3-2) and TRBJ2-3; 12 nucleotides agree with TRBD2. Germline loops: CDR1 LGHDT, CDR2 YNNKEL (reference sequence). V dropped 0 bases and J dropped 3; count of bases not matched to a gene: 10. The CDR3 extends over 19 amino acids.

The rearrangement joins TRBV10-3 to TRBJ1-4, with 10 bases matching TRBD1. Germline CDR1 ENHRY, CDR2 SYGVKD. This CDR3 is built from 13 residues. J was trimmed by 6 bases and V by 9 bases; bases with no gene match: 4. CDR3 in DNA: TGTGCCATTGGAGACAGGGGGCATGAAAAACTGTTTTTT. This encodes CAIGDRGHEKLFF.

CDR3 amino acids: CSVEEGQGVGAFF. DNA of the CDR3: TGCAGCGTTGAAGAGGGGCAGGGTGTTGGAGCTTTCTTT. This sequence joins TRBV29-1 and TRBJ1-1; tentatively, D is TRBD1 (5 bases). V lost 0 bases and J lost 10, with 15 bases in between. The CDR3 has 13 amino acids. CDR1 is SQVTM and CDR2 is ANQGSEA in the germline V gene.